A single sample is the source of the 24 T cell receptor beta chains below, sequenced in a study of tumor-infiltrating lymphocytes in primary liver carcinoma. Each 20-30 mg portion of unsorted bulk tissue served as the source for co-extraction of RNA and DNA. A primer in the constant region served to generate TCR beta cDNA from roughly 520 ng of total RNA. Construction of TCR beta libraries relied on three successive nested multiplex PCR rounds employing slightly modified ARM-PCR. Investigators reported that the first two PCR rounds, at 10 cycles each, used TRBV1-TRBV30 forward primers with a C-beta reverse primer. TCRdb re-called the multiplex PCR reads through MiXCR, storing one row per CDR3 protein. The profile shows 150,000 to 200,000 distinct CDR3 sequences, around four fifths of them singletons. Sequencing input: tumor tissue from primary liver carcinoma. The receptors here all came from a man aged 40-55 years with primary liver carcinoma and hepatitis B virus infection.

This sequence joins TRBV4-1 and TRBJ2-1, with D tentatively TRBD1 (5 bases). Germline V gives CDR1 MGHRA, CDR2 YSYEKL. Trimming pared 7 bases from V and 11 bases from J, leaving 15 bases between. The CDR3 extends over 12 amino acids. The CDR3 reads CASNLMRQKQFF. The DNA of the CDR3 is TGCGCCAGCAACCTAATGAGACAGAAGCAGTTCTTC.

This clonotype was observed a handful of times. A much bigger clone sits one base away, suggesting this may be a read error. The chain uses TRBV6-1 and TRBJ1-5, with TRBD1 as a possible D gene (5 bases). This CDR3 contains 15 residues. The V gene's germline CDR1 is MNHNS and CDR2 SASEGT. The CDR3 coding sequence is TGTGTCAGCAGCGGAGGTTGGGGGAGCAATCAGCCCCAGCATTTT. It is translated as CVSSGGWGSNQPQHF.

As regards this clonotype: A junction end diverges from the germline sequence, so it may reflect a read error. The chain employs TRBV11-2 and TRBJ1-1, with 7 bases fitting TRBD1. The V gene's germline CDR1 is SGHAT and CDR2 FQNNGV. This CDR3 comprises 14 residues. The CDR3: CASSWGTVNTEAIF. The CDR3 bases are TGTGCCAGTAGCTGGGGGACAGTGAACACTGAAGCTATCTTT.

This clonotype was observed a handful of times. This chain connects TRBV6-1 to TRBJ2-7, with 9 bases fitting TRBD1. The CDR3 consists of 15 residues. The ends lost 0 bases at V and 3 bases at J; junction bases unmatched: 3. The V gene's germline CDR1 is MNHNS and CDR2 SASEGT. Written as DNA, the CDR3 is TGTGCCAGCAGTGAAGCCCCGGGACAGGGCTACGAGCAGTACTTC. Encoded protein: CASSEAPGQGYEQYF.

For this clonotype: Its ends do not fully match the called genes, so a read error is possible. This rearrangement joins TRBV4-1 to TRBJ1-2; D may be TRBD1 (6 bases). The germline V gene has CDR1 MGHRA and CDR2 YSYEKL. The CDR3 is 15 amino acids. The CDR3 DNA is TGTGCCAGCAGCCGCGCGGGCCAGGGGAACGGTGGCAACACCTTC. It codes for CASSRAGQGNGGNTF.

This chain uses TRBV6-2 or TRBV6-3 with TRBJ2-7; D unclear. V lost 11 bases and J lost 4, with 18 bases in between. Per the germline V gene, CDR1 is MNHEY and CDR2 is SVGEGT. The CDR3 is 13 residues long. As DNA, the CDR3 is TGTGCCTGCGGTTACGAGGTACCATACGAGCAGTACTTC. This gives the protein CACGYEVPYEQYF.

A few counts support this clonotype. The junction does not match germline at one end; this may be a read error. This rearrangement joins TRBV5-1 to TRBJ1-4, with a possible D match to TRBD1 (5 bases). The CDR3 length is 15 residues. Germline lookup yields CDR1 SGHRS and CDR2 YFSETQ. CDR3 sequence (DNA): TGCGCCAACAGTCGCGACAGACCGACTAGTGAAAAACTGTTTTTT. Its protein product is CANSRDRPTSEKLFF.

In its sample, this clonotype was seen once. A read error may account for a junction end that differs from germline. The J gene is TRBJ2-5, the V gene TRBV12-3 or TRBV12-4; possible D gene TRBD2, 5 bases. The CDR3 is 13 amino acids. The CDR3 DNA sequence: TGTGCCAGTAGTTTAATTGAGGGTGTGACCCAGTACTTC. Its translation is CASSLIEGVTQYF.

The chain is built from TRBV20-1 and TRBJ2-7; maybe TRBD2 (5 bases). V was pared by 3 bases and J by 5 bases, with 23 bases between. The CDR3 is 16 residues long. The germline V gene encodes CDR1 DFQATT and CDR2 SNEGSKA (reference sequence). CDR3 bases: TGCAGTGCTAGGAAGGGAGAGGGAATGACAATCGACGAGCAGTACTTC. Translation: CSARKGEGMTIDEQYF.

Note on this clonotype: This CDR3 fails to terminate in the conserved phenylalanine or tryptophan, so it likely reflects a read error. This chain joins TRBV11-1 and TRBJ2-3, with unresolved D. Germline lookup yields CDR1 SGHAT and CDR2 FQDESV (reference sequence). This CDR3 is built from 19 residues. The DNA of the CDR3 is TGTGCCAACAGCTCTGTGGGAAGCTCTGTTGGAGCCCGCACAGATACGCAGTATTAT. Translating gives CANSSVGSSVGARTDTQYY.

In the case of this clonotype: As the CDR3 is not closed by the conserved phenylalanine or tryptophan, this likely results from a read error. V usage is TRBV11-2 and J usage is TRBJ2-2; the match to TRBD2 covers 8 bases. Per the germline V gene, CDR1 is SGHAT and CDR2 is FQNNGV. V trimming: 1 base; J trimming: 7 bases; junction bases outside the gene matches: 5. The CDR3 is 15 residues long. The CDR3 DNA is TGTGCCAGCAGCTTAGCGGGGGGGAATATCGGGGAGCTGTTTTAT. Protein sequence: CASSLAGGNIGELFY.

A remark on this clonotype: The junction shows a germline mismatch at one end, possibly a read error. The chain is built from TRBV4-2 and TRBJ2-3; D might be TRBD2 (8 bases). The CDR3 sequence is 19 residues long. Per germline, CDR1 LGHNA and CDR2 YNFKEQ. DNA for the CDR3: TGTGCCAGCAGCCAATGGGTAACGGGAGGGCCGGTTGGGACAGATACCCAGTATTTT. Translated, it gives CASSQWVTGGPVGTDTQYF.

The V and J genes are TRBV6-1 and TRBJ1-1, with D unclear. Germline V gene sequence: CDR1 MNHNS, CDR2 SASEGT. This CDR3 contains 13 residues. V lost 11 bases to trimming and J lost 11 bases, with 24 bases between them. The chain's CDR3 is CAASVELGGDAFF. The CDR3 nucleotides are TGTGCCGCTTCTGTGGAGTTGGGTGGTGATGCTTTCTTT.

This clonotype is categorized as medium-sized. The rearrangement joins TRBV6-2 or TRBV6-3 to TRBJ2-2, with a weak D call TRBD2 (5 bases). CDR1 is MNHEY, CDR2 SVGEGT, per germline. With 0 bases removed from V and 3 bases from J, the gap between germline ends came to 5 bases. The CDR3 covers 14 residues. CDR3 bases: TGTGCCAGCAGTTACTCTAGCGACACCGGGGAGCTGTTTTTT. It encodes CASSYSSDTGELFF.

Concerning this clonotype itself: No conserved phenylalanine or tryptophan ends this CDR3, so it is likely a read error. The chain combines TRBV11-1 with TRBJ2-7, with no clear D. CDR1 SGHAT and CDR2 FQDESV come from the germline V gene (reference sequence). The length of the CDR3 is 13 residues. The CDR3 reads CASRGKLSYEQYL. The CDR3 DNA sequence: TGTGCCAGCAGGGGGAAGCTATCCTATGAGCAGTACTTA.

CDR3 sequence (DNA): TGTGCCAGCAGCTTAAGGCCGACGGCTGAAAGCTCCTACGAGCAGTACTTC. This sequence encodes CASSLRPTAESSYEQYF. The chain couples TRBV11-1 to TRBJ2-7; no firm D call. Per the germline V gene, CDR1 is SGHAT and CDR2 is FQDESV (reference sequence). The CDR3 covers 17 residues. Trimming stripped 2 bases from V and 0 bases from J, with 17 bases between. The variable domain in full, completed from reference TRBV11-1 and TRBJ2-7, reads EAEVAQSPRYKITEKSQAVAFWCDPISGHATLYWYRQILGQGPELLVQFQDESVVDDSQLPKDRFSAERLKGVDSTLKIQPAELGDSAMYLCASSLRPTAESSYEQYFGPGTRLTVT.

With respect to this clonotype: Its ends do not fully match the called genes, so a read error is possible. The chain couples TRBV6-5 to TRBJ2-7; no clear D. Germline V CDR1 and CDR2: MNHEY, SVGAGI. The CDR3 loop spans 18 amino acids. This chain's CDR3 is CASSYKGPTTSIPYKQYF. CDR3 sequence (DNA): TGTGCCAGCAGTTACAAGGGCCCTACCACTTCAATACCCTACAAGCAGTACTTC.

Remarks on this clonotype: It is likely a read error, because the conserved phenylalanine at the end of the CDR3 is missing. The V gene is TRBV7-9, the J gene TRBJ2-3, with D possibly TRBD1 on 6 matching bases. V lost 4 bases to trimming and J lost 4 bases, with 12 bases between them. The germline CDR1 and CDR2 sequences are SEHNR and FQNEAQ (reference sequence). This CDR3 region has 14 residues. CDR3 amino acids: CASSSTQGADTQYY. CDR3 in DNA: TGTGCCAGCAGCTCAACACAGGGTGCAGATACGCAGTATTAT.

This clonotype was seen repeatedly, ten times or more. The chain's CDR3 is CASSLAGGYIEQFF. CDR3 nucleotides: TGCGCCAGCAGCTTGGCGGGGGGATACATAGAGCAGTTCTTC. The rearrangement links TRBV5-1 to TRBJ2-1; 7 bases match TRBD2. V was pared by 0 bases and J by 10 bases, with 7 bases of the junction left unmatched. Germline V gene sequence: CDR1 SGHRS, CDR2 YFSETQ. This CDR3 spans 14 amino acids.

Worth noting for this clonotype: The conserved phenylalanine or tryptophan is not found at the CDR3 terminus, so this likely reflects a read error. This chain uses TRBV28 with TRBJ1-1; 7 bases fit TRBD1. Germline CDR1 is MDHEN and CDR2 is SYDVKM. The CDR3 contains 12 residues. The V and J ends lost 9 bases and 7 bases, in that order; junction bases with no gene match: 8. The CDR3: CASRITGDEAFL. CDR3 coding DNA: TGTGCCAGTAGGATCACAGGGGATGAAGCTTTCCTT.

In the case of this clonotype: As the CDR3 is not closed by the conserved phenylalanine or tryptophan, this likely results from a read error. The V gene is TRBV28, the J gene TRBJ1-4, with 9 bases lining up with TRBD1. This CDR3 spans 16 amino acids. With V trimmed by 6 bases and J by 9 bases, 14 bases remained unmatched. CDR1 and CDR2 (germline): MDHEN, SYDVKM. CDR3 nucleotides: TGTGCCAGCAGACATCCTGCCGGGACAGGGTATAAAAAACTGTTTGTT. Translation gives CASRHPAGTGYKKLFV.

As for this clonotype: One junction end does not reproduce the germline sequence, and a read error may be involved. The genes are TRBV5-6 and TRBJ2-5, with a weak D call TRBD1 (6 bases). Germline V gene lookup returns CDR1 SGHDT and CDR2 YYEEEE. CDR3 length: 14 amino acids. The CDR3 protein is CASSLEDSQEIQYF. In DNA form, the CDR3 reads TGTGCCAGCAGCTTGGAGGACAGCCAAGAGATCCAGTACTTC.

As regards this clonotype: The conserved phenylalanine or tryptophan normally closing the CDR3 is absent here, so this likely arose from a read error. The V gene is TRBV29-1, the J gene TRBJ2-7, with 8 bases matching TRBD1. The CDR3 consists of 16 residues. After removal of 7 bases from V and 2 bases from J, the junction contained 16 bases not matched to a gene. CDR1 and CDR2 (germline): SQVTM, ANQGSEA. The CDR3 region has the DNA TGCAGCGCCATGACATCTGGGACAGGCACTCCCTACGAGCAGTACATA. The encoded protein is CSAMTSGTGTPYEQYI.

Remarks on this clonotype: A much larger clonotype is one base distant, so this may be a read error. The CDR3 here is CASGPGTGNEQFF. The CDR3 nucleotides read TGTGCCAGCGGCCCCGGGACAGGGAATGAGCAGTTCTTC. The chain recombines TRBV14 with TRBJ2-1; 9 bases map to TRBD1. This CDR3 is built from 13 residues. The germline gives CDR1 SGHDN, CDR2 FVKESK. After removal of 8 bases from V and 7 bases from J, the junction contained 6 bases not matched to a gene. The complete variable domain, with remaining parts taken from reference TRBV14 and TRBJ2-1, reads EAGVTQFPSHSVIEKGQTVTLRCDPISGHDNLYWYRRVMGKEIKFLLHFVKESKQDESGMPNNRFLAERTGGTYSTLKVQPAELEDSGVYFCASGPGTGNEQFFGPGTRLTVL.